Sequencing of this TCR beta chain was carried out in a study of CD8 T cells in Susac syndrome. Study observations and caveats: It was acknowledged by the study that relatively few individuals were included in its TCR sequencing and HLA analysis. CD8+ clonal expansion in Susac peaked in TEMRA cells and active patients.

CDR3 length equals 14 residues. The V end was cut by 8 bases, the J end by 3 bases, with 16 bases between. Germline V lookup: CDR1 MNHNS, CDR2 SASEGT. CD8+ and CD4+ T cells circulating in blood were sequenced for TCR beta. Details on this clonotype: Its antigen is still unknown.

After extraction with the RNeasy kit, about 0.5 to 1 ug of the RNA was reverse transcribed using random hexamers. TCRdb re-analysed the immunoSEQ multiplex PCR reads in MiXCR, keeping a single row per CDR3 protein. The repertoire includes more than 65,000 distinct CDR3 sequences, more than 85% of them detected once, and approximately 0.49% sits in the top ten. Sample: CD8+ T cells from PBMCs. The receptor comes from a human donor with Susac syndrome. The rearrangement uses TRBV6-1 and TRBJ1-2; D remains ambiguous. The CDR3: CASSEGSRDYGYTF. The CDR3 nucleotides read TGTGCCAGCTCCGAAGGTAGCCGGGACTATGGCTACACCTTC.